This T cell receptor beta chain came from a study of T cells in Graves' hyperthyroidism and ophthalmopathy. Amplification of TCR beta CDR3 regions used RNA as the template. The HTBI primer set served for first-round RT-PCR of the TCR CDR3. TCRdb re-analysed the multiplex PCR reads in MiXCR, keeping a single row per CDR3 protein. The sample has hundreds of thousands of distinct CDR3 sequences, approximately 14% seen once. For ophthalmopathy patients, the Clinical Activity Score was at least 3 and the NOSPECS grade at least 4; duration was under 3 months. The trim removed 2 bases at V and 3 bases at J, leaving 7 bases unmatched. The CDR3 consists of 15 residues. Germline CDR1 MNHNS, CDR2 SASEGT. This clonotype was counted a few times.

The rearrangement joins TRBV6-1 to TRBJ2-7; TRBD1 agrees at 7 bases. The receptor's source is a woman in her forties with Graves' ophthalmopathy. The sample taken for sequencing was blood. CDR3 DNA: TGTGCCAGCAGTGAACGCGCAGGGGGTCTCTACGAGCAGTACTTC. This gives the protein CASSERAGGLYEQYF.